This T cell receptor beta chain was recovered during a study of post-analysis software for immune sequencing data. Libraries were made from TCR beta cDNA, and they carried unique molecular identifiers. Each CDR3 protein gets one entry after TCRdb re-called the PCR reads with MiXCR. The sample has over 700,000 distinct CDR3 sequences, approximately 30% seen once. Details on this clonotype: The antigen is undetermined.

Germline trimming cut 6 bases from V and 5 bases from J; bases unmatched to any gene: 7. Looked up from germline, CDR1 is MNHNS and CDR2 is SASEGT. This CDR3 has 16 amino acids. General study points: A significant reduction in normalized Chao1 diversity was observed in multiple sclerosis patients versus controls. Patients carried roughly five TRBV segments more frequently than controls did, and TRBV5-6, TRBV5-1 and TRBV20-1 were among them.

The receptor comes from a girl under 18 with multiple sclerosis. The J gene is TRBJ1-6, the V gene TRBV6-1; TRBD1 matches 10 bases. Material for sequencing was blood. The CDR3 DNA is TGTGCCAGCAGGGCCCGGGACAGGGGAGATAATTCACCCCTCCACTTT. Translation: CASRARDRGDNSPLHF.